Listed here are 9 T cell receptor beta chains from one sample, sequenced in a study of spatial heterogeneity in lung cancer. TCRdb re-derived calls from the 5' RACE reads in MiXCR, one entry per CDR3 protein. Seen here are tens of thousands of distinct CDR3 sequences, 8% to 9% observed once, and the top ten hold about 15%. Time point defined: sample taken at primary tumor resection. No cells were sorted before sequencing. The whole RNA sequenced was extracted from tumor, nontumor lung or frozen PBMC. The material was PBMCs, obtained at surgery. The receptors originated from a female donor with early-stage non-small cell lung cancer.

J is TRBJ1-5 and V is TRBV2; TRBD1 might be the D (6 bases). Germline assignment: CDR1 SNHLY and CDR2 FYNNEI. This CDR3 has 13 amino acids. Trimming cost V 6 bases and J 3 bases, with 9 bases left between them. The chain's CDR3 is CASSRGYNQPQHF. DNA of the CDR3: TGTGCCAGCAGCAGGGGTTACAATCAGCCCCAGCATTTT.

This clonotype was observed at least ten times. CDR3 sequence (DNA): TGTGCCAGCAGTTTAACCCCCTATCAGCCCCAGCATTTT. Translating gives CASSLTPYQPQHF. The chain is built from TRBV12-3 or TRBV12-4 and TRBJ1-5; D uncertain. The V and J ends lost 2 bases and 5 bases respectively, with 7 bases between them. The CDR3 sequence is 13 residues long.

The gene calls are TRBV11-1 and TRBJ2-1; D may be TRBD2 (6 bases). Per the germline V gene, CDR1 is SGHAT and CDR2 is FQDESV (reference sequence). The CDR3 has 13 residues. V was trimmed by 6 bases and J by 9 bases, leaving 15 bases between them. CDR3 loop: CASSSGLDSEQFF. CDR3 DNA sequence: TGTGCCAGCAGTTCGGGACTCGACAGTGAGCAGTTCTTC.

This clonotype was seen at least ten times. V and J are TRBV10-3 and TRBJ2-2; D remains unclear. This CDR3 region has 14 residues. Between the trimmed V and J ends, which lost 3 bases and 3 bases, there was a span of 8 bases. Germline assignment: CDR1 ENHRY and CDR2 SYGVKD. The CDR3 DNA sequence: TGTGCCATCAGTGAACAGAAACACACCGGGGAGCTGTTTTTT. Its translation: CAISEQKHTGELFF.

Only a few counts were recorded for this clonotype. The chain has TRBV2 and TRBJ1-2, with D perhaps TRBD1 (6 bases). The V and J ends lost 3 bases and 9 bases respectively, with 23 bases between them. Germline CDR1 reads SNHLY; CDR2 reads FYNNEI. The CDR3 covers 16 residues. The CDR3 loop is CASSESSWTAPTSYTF. The CDR3 bases are TGTGCCAGCAGTGAGTCTTCATGGACAGCCCCTACGAGCTACACCTTC.

This clonotype was detected ten times or more. The J gene is TRBJ2-2, the V gene TRBV2; D perhaps matches TRBD2 (5 bases). This CDR3 comprises 16 residues. Per the germline V gene, CDR1 is SNHLY and CDR2 is FYNNEI. The V and J ends lost 8 bases and 1 base respectively, with 17 bases between them. The CDR3 coding sequence is TGTGCCAGCCTAAAGGGAGCGGAGAGGAACACCGGGGAGCTGTTTTTT. This gives the protein CASLKGAERNTGELFF.

V and J are TRBV2 and TRBJ2-2, with unresolved D. The CDR3 totals 14 residues. V lost 3 bases and J 2 bases, leaving 7 bases between the germline ends. The germline gives CDR1 SNHLY, CDR2 FYNNEI. The CDR3 DNA follows: TGTGCCAGCAGTGACGAACAAAACACCGGGGAGCTGTTTTTT. Translating it yields CASSDEQNTGELFF.

This clonotype was recorded many times. The V and J genes are TRBV6-1 and TRBJ2-5; possibly TRBD1 or TRBD2 for D (5 bases each). The CDR3 contains 17 residues. Germline loops: CDR1 MNHNS, CDR2 SASEGT. V shed 4 bases and J shed 2 bases, with 20 bases lying between them. The CDR3 is CASSAPERGWGQETQYF. The DNA of the CDR3 is TGTGCCAGCAGTGCCCCCGAAAGGGGATGGGGGCAAGAGACCCAGTACTTC.

A few counts support this clonotype. The chain carries TRBV20-1 and TRBJ2-3; possible D gene TRBD1, 5 bases. CDR1 DFQATT and CDR2 SNEGSKA come from the germline V gene (reference sequence). This CDR3 has 12 residues. Trimming cost V 6 bases and J 4 bases, with 11 bases left between them. The CDR3 sequence is CSAPQGADTQYF. Here the CDR3 DNA reads TGCAGTGCACCTCAAGGGGCAGATACGCAGTATTTT.